The 16 T cell receptor beta chains listed next were all sequenced from one sample in a study of T cell responses to AZD1222 COVID-19 vaccine. TCRdb's table, derived via immunoSEQ multiplex PCR, lists solely in-frame clones and lacks some. The data contain around 110,000 clones, about 90% of them singletons. Material: peripheral blood, obtained 28 days after the second AZD1222 dose. These receptors were obtained from an adult who received the AZD1222 COVID-19 vaccine.

Comments on this clone: At one boundary the junction diverges from the germline segment, which might be a read error. CDR3 protein: CASSLGGGVNEKLFF. In DNA form, the CDR3 reads TGTGCTAGCAGCTTAGGAGGGGGCGTTAACGAAAAACTGTTTTTT. This chain connects TRBV7-7 to TRBJ1-4; 7 nucleotides match TRBD1. This CDR3 region has 15 residues. Germline V gives CDR1 SSHAT, CDR2 FNYEAQ (reference sequence).

This chain uses TRBV28 with TRBJ1-1; D might be TRBD1 (6 bases). Germline assignment: CDR1 MDHEN and CDR2 SYDVKM. The CDR3 totals 12 residues. V shed 5 bases and J shed 8 bases, with 12 bases lying between them. The CDR3 sequence: CASSTPGQEAFF. CDR3 bases: TGTGCCAGCAGTACTCCGGGACAAGAAGCTTTCTTT.

The chain employs TRBV6-5 and TRBJ2-3; D is unresolved. CDR1 is MNHEY, CDR2 SVGAGI, per germline. Between the trimmed V and J ends, which lost 7 bases and 6 bases, there was a span of 8 bases. The CDR3 length is 11 residues. The CDR3 nucleotides are TGTGCCAGCACCATAATGGATACGCAGTATTTT. Its translation: CASTIMDTQYF.

The gene calls are TRBV2 and TRBJ1-5; D not resolved. This CDR3 is 15 amino acids long. Deletions cut 5 bases from V and 6 bases from J, with 17 bases between. Germline-derived CDR1 and CDR2 are SNHLY and FYNNEI. CDR3 in amino acids: CASSQRTPGSQPQHF. The CDR3 bases are TGTGCCAGCAGTCAAAGGACTCCCGGATCTCAGCCCCAGCATTTT.

The rearrangement joins TRBV6-1 to TRBJ1-5; no clear D. The CDR3 runs 12 residues. Trimming stripped 2 bases from V and 9 bases from J, with 8 bases between. In germline, CDR1 is MNHNS, CDR2 SASEGT. CDR3 DNA: TGTGCCAGCAGTGAAAATGTCCTGCCCCAGCATTTT. Encoded protein: CASSENVLPQHF.

The V call is TRBV2, the J call TRBJ2-2, with 9 bases aligning to TRBD1. Per the germline V gene, CDR1 is SNHLY and CDR2 is FYNNEI. The CDR3 extends over 15 amino acids. V shed 6 bases, J shed 5 bases, and the junction held 7 bases outside the gene matches. CDR3 sequence (DNA): TGTGCCAGCAGGATACAGGGGGCGGGGACCGGGGAGCTGTTTTTT. Amino acids: CASRIQGAGTGELFF.

The table lists this clone with a count of one. This chain joins TRBV4-1 and TRBJ2-1, with TRBD2 identical over 12 bases. J was trimmed by 2 bases and V by 4 bases; bases with no gene match: 0. Per germline, CDR1 MGHRA and CDR2 YSYEKL. The CDR3 spans 15 residues. For the CDR3, the DNA is TGCGCCAGCAGCCGGACTAGCGGGACCTACAATGAGCAGTTCTTC. Protein: CASSRTSGTYNEQFF.

The chain recombines TRBV19 with TRBJ2-7; TRBD1 matches 9 bases. The V and J ends lost 9 bases and 5 bases, in that order; junction bases with no gene match: 14. CDR1 LNHDA and CDR2 SQIVND come from the germline V gene (reference sequence). CDR3 length: 15 amino acids. The CDR3: CASRPTGTGSHEQYF. DNA of the CDR3: TGTGCCAGCCGGCCTACCGGGACAGGGTCCCACGAGCAGTACTTC.

CDR3 nucleotides: TGTGCCAGCAGGACTAGCGGGAGTCGGTACGAGCAGTACTTC. Translating it yields CASRTSGSRYEQYF. V and J are TRBV7-2 and TRBJ2-7; TRBD2 aligns across 12 bases. There are 14 residues in the CDR3. Looked up from germline, CDR1 is SGHTA and CDR2 is FQGNSA. Germline trimming cut 6 bases from V and 4 bases from J; bases unmatched to any gene: 4.

In its sample, this clone was seen a few times. The chain carries TRBV20-1 and TRBJ2-7, with 7 bases that match TRBD2. CDR1 and CDR2 (germline): DFQATT, SNEGSKA (reference sequence). This CDR3 is built from 15 residues. V shed 3 bases and J 0 bases; nucleotides not matched to a gene: 8. The CDR3 is CSASNPQRGSYEQYF. CDR3 DNA: TGCAGTGCTAGTAATCCTCAGCGGGGCTCCTACGAGCAGTACTTC.

This chain connects TRBV5-1 to TRBJ1-5, with D uncertain. Germline V gene lookup returns CDR1 SGHRS and CDR2 YFSETQ. This CDR3 has 13 amino acids. Deletions cut 0 bases from V and 5 bases from J, with 6 bases between. The CDR3 DNA follows: TGCGCCAGCAGCTTGGGAGGAGATCAGCCCCAGCATTTT. Translated, it gives CASSLGGDQPQHF.

CDR3 DNA sequence: TGTGCCAGCTCACCGGGACATTTGAACACCGGGGAGCTGTTTTTT. Protein sequence: CASSPGHLNTGELFF. The chain couples TRBV27 to TRBJ2-2; a weak D match, TRBD1 (6 bases). Germline CDR1 MNHEY, CDR2 SMNVEV (reference sequence). The CDR3 has 15 amino acids. The V gene lost 8 bases and the J gene lost 1 base, with 14 bases spanning the gap.

The V gene is TRBV5-5, the J gene TRBJ1-6, with a possible D match to TRBD1 (5 bases). CDR3 length: 15 residues. Trimming took off 3 bases at V and 6 bases at J, with 13 bases between the two ends. Per germline, CDR1 SGHKS and CDR2 YYEKEE (reference sequence). CDR3 DNA sequence: TGTGCCAGCAGCTCCGCCGGGGGTGGTAATTCACCCCTCCACTTT. This codes for CASSSAGGGNSPLHF.

The chain couples TRBV19 to TRBJ1-5, with D tentatively TRBD1 (5 bases). CDR1 and CDR2 from the germline V gene are LNHDA and SQIVND (reference sequence). V was shortened by 3 bases and J by 6 bases, with 12 bases between the two germline ends. This CDR3 has 14 amino acids. CDR3 protein: CASSMPRALQPQHF. The CDR3 nucleotides read TGTGCCAGTAGTATGCCCAGGGCCCTTCAGCCCCAGCATTTT.

The chain links TRBV7-9 to TRBJ2-7; 13 bases fit TRBD2. Germline V gives CDR1 SEHNR, CDR2 FQNEAQ (reference sequence). CDR3 length equals 15 residues. Germline trimming cut 5 bases from V and 7 bases from J; bases unmatched to any gene: 8. The CDR3 DNA is TGTGCCAGCAGCCCGAGGACTAGCGGGAGCGGGGAGCAGTACTTC. Translating it yields CASSPRTSGSGEQYF.

The gene calls are TRBV30 and TRBJ2-7, with 7 positions matching TRBD2. The CDR3 spans 14 residues. Germline lookup yields CDR1 GTSNPN and CDR2 SVGIG (reference sequence). Germline trimming cut 0 bases from V and 5 bases from J; bases unmatched to any gene: 7. The CDR3 sequence: CAWSVGRESDEQYF. CDR3 sequence (DNA): TGTGCCTGGAGTGTAGGGCGGGAGAGCGACGAGCAGTACTTC.